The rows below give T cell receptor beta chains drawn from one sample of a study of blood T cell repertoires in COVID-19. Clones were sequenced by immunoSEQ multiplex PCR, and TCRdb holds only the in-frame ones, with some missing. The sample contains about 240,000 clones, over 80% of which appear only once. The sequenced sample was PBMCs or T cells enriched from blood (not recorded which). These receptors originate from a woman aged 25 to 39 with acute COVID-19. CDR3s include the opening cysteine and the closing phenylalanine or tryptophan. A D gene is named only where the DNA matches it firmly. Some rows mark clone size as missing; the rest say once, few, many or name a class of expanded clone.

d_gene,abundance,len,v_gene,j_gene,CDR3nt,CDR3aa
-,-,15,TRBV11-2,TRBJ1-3,TGTGCCAGCAGCTTAGGGTTACACTCTGGAAACACCATATATTTT,CASSLGLHSGNTIYF
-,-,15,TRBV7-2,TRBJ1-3,TGTGCCAGCAGCTTAGGACAGAGCTCTGGAAACACCATATATTTT,CASSLGQSSGNTIYF
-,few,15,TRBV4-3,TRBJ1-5,TGCGCCAGCAGCCAAGCCTTAGACAGGAATCAGCCCCAGCATTTT,CASSQALDRNQPQHF
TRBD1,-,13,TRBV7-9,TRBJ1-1,TGTGCCAGCAGCTTGGACAGGGCGGCTACCGCTTTCTTT,CASSLDRAATAFF
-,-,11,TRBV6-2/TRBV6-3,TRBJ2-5,TGTGCCAGCAGCTGGAGCGAGACCCAGTACTTC,CASSWSETQYF
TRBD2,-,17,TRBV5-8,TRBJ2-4,TGTGCCAGCAGGCCCGGACTAGCGGGGGCCCGGGGGAACATTCAGTACTTC,CASRPGLAGARGNIQYF
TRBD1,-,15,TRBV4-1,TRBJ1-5,TGCGCCAGCAGCCAAGGCGGGACAGACAATCAGCCCCAGCATTTT,CASSQGGTDNQPQHF
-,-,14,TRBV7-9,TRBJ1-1,TGTGCCAGCAGGTCGTGGGACATTAACACTGAAGCTTTCTTT,CASRSWDINTEAFF
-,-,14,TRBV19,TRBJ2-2,TGTGCCACCGGACAGAGAGTTAACACCGGGGAGCTGTTTTTT,CATGQRVNTGELFF
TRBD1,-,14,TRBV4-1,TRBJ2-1,TGCGCCAGCAGCGACGGACAGGGGGCAAATGAGCAGTTCTTC,CASSDGQGANEQFF
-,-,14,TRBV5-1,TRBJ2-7,TGCGCCAGCAGTCCAGGGTTGGCAGCCTACGAGCAGTACTTC,CASSPGLAAYEQYF
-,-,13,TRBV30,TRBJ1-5,TGTGCCTGGAGCGAAGGAGGGTCTCAGCCCCAGCATTTT,CAWSEGGSQPQHF
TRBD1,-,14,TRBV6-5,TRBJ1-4,TGTGCCAGCAGTTACTATCGGACAGGTCAAAAACTGTTTTTT,CASSYYRTGQKLFF
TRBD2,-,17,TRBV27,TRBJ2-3,TGTGCCAGCAGTCCTCTAGCGGGGGGGCCTAGCACAGATACGCAGTATTTT,CASSPLAGGPSTDTQYF
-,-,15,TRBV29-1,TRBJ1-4,TGCAGCGTTGGGGGTTTGGCAGGGGCCATTGAAAAACTGTTTTTT,CSVGGLAGAIEKLFF
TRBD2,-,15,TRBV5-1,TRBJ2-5,TGCGCCAGCAGCTTGGGGGGACTAGTTCAAGAGACCCAGTACTTC,CASSLGGLVQETQYF
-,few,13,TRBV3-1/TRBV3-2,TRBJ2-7,TGTGCCAGCAGCAATCGGAGAACCTACGAGCAGTACTTC,CASSNRRTYEQYF
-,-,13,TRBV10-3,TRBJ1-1,TGTGCCATCAGTGAGTCCATGAACACTGAAGCTTTCTTT,CAISESMNTEAFF
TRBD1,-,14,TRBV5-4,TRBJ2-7,TGTGCCAGCAGCATACAGGGGAATCCCTACGAGCAGTACTTC,CASSIQGNPYEQYF
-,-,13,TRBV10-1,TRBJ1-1,TGCGCCAGCAGTCGGGGGGCGAACACTGAAGCTTTCTTT,CASSRGANTEAFF
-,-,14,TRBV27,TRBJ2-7,TGTGCCAGCAGTTTGGGCCAGGCTTCCTACGAGCAGTACTTC,CASSLGQASYEQYF
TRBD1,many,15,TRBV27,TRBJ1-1,TGTGCCAGCAGTTCCGGGACAGGGCAGAGGGGTGAAGCTTTCTTT,CASSSGTGQRGEAFF